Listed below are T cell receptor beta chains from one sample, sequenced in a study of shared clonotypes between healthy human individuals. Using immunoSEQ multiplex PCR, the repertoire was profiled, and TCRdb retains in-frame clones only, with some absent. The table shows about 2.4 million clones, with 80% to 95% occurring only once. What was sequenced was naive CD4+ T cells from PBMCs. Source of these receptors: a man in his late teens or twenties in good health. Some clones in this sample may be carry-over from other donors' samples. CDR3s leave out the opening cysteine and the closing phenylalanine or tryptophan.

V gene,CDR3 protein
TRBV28,ASSYYGGGYEQY
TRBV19,ASIDRASGKKETQY
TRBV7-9,ASSQAGYRGRREKLF
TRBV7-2,ASSLRTSGYEQY
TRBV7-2,ASMGGGETQY
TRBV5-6,ASSRQGTDTQY
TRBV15,ATSRGNQPQH
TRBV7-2,ASSLGGIYSNQPQH
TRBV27,ASSQIRGYEQY
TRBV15,ATSRDPGGNQPQH
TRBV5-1,ASSFTGGDTGNTIY
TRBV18,ASSPRQGSDTEAF
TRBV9,ASSSSGGSYNEQF
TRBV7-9,ASSYRLAGNTDTQY
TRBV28,ASSAAGHYTDTQY
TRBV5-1,ASSYTGDLGTEAF
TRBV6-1,ASSERSAGAGEKLF
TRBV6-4,ASSDSAGGPTDTQY
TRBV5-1,ASSLAPGDEAF
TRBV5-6,ASSLAGNYEQY
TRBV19,ASTGLAGGVHEQY
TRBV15,ATSSPAGQGWEKLF
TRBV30,AWSVRGGQPQH
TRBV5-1,ATGVSLGGVQY
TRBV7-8,ASSLGGGSGNTIY
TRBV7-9,ASSLGIGNQPQH
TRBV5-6,ASSFRGNTIY
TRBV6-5,ASRRSLSETQY
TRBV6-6,ASSYRPDRASYEQY
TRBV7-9,ASSPRPGTASDGYT
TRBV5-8,ASSLQQGSYEQY
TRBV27,ASSPELQGGEKLF
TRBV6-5,ASSSGQGLPQH
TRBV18,ASSPGQGAYEQY
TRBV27,ASSQYFPGLAGGPYEQY
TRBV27,ASSPAGVFRGYT
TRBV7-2,ASSQSPQGTNEKLF
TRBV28,ASSWDRGLLSGYGYT
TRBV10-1,ASNSRDREQETQY
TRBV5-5,ATSRLGEGQETQY
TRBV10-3,AIRRGEGNSPLH